These 2 T cell receptor beta chains share one sample of origin, sequenced in a study of blood T cell repertoires in COVID-19 (dated by TCRdb to 2018 to 2021). Libraries came from the immunoSEQ multiplex PCR assay. Entries here come from immuneACCESS through TCRdb and include only in-frame sequences with V and J called. Some clones fail to appear in such tables; in the studies checked, an unresolved V gene covers under half of the shortfall, and the cause of the remainder is unknown. The sample has roughly 220,000 clones on record, about 80% of them singletons. The ten largest account for about 2.1% of the sample. Sequencing was done on a sample of peripheral blood. The source of these receptors is a woman in her sixties with acute or convalescent COVID-19.

The chain carries TRBV7-9 and TRBJ2-7; D gene uncertain. From germline, CDR1 is SEHNR and CDR2 FQNEAQ (reference sequence). The CDR3 sequence is 13 residues long. Trimming left V 4 bases short and J 3 bases short, with 10 bases between. The CDR3 sequence: CASSSELYYEQYF. The CDR3 bases are TGTGCCAGCAGCTCCGAACTGTACTACGAGCAGTACTTC.

The chain combines TRBV7-2 with TRBJ2-3, with D perhaps matching TRBD1 (6 bases). Germline V lookup: CDR1 SGHTA, CDR2 FQGNSA. The CDR3 contains 16 residues. Trimming pared 5 bases from V and 1 base from J, leaving 16 bases between. The CDR3 nucleotides are TGTGCCAGCAGCCCAAGACCAAACAGGGGCACAGATACGCAGTATTTT. Protein product: CASSPRPNRGTDTQYF.